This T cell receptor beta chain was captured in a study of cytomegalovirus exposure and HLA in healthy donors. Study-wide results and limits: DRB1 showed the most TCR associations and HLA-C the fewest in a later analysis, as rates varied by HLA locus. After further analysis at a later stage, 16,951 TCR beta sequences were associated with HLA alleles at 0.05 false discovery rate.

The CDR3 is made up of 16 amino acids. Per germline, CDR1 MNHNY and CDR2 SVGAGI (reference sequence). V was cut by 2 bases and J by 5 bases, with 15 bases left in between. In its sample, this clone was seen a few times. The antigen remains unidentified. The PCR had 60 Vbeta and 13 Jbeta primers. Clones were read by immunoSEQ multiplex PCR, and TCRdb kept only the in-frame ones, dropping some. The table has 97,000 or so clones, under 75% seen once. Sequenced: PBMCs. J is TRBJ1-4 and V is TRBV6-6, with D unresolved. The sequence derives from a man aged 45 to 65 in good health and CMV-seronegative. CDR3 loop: CASSYIREGLNEKLFF. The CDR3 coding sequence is TGTGCCAGCAGTTACATTCGGGAAGGTTTGAATGAAAAACTGTTTTTT.